Shown below are 14 T cell receptor beta chains from a single sample sequenced in a study of beta chain features in type 1 diabetes. Study-level findings and limits: People with Type 1 diabetes carried modestly yet significantly shorter TCRB CDR3s in all four CD4+ subsets.

Their antigen targets remain unknown. The investigators reverse transcribed all of the isolated RNA, so they sequenced expressed TCRB transcripts. Some clones are missing from TCRdb's copy, which holds only in-frame ones; the method was immunoSEQ multiplex PCR. The profile covers about 270,000 clones, with 14% appearing a single time and about 0.015% taken by the ten largest. Material for sequencing was naive CD4+ T cells from blood. All receptors derive from a man aged 25-40 years with type 1 diabetes.

The rearrangement links TRBV29-1 to TRBJ2-1; 11 bases line up with TRBD2. The CDR3 extends over 17 amino acids. With V trimmed by 3 bases and J by 1 base, 8 bases remained unmatched. Germline V CDR1 and CDR2: SQVTM, ANQGSEA. This CDR3 reads CSVENAGTSGSYNEQFF. The CDR3 DNA sequence: TGCAGCGTTGAGAACGCGGGGACTAGCGGATCCTACAATGAGCAGTTCTTC.

The rearrangement links TRBV19 to TRBJ1-5; D is unclear. Germline CDR1 reads LNHDA; CDR2 reads SQIVND (reference sequence). The CDR3 runs to 14 residues. V lost 5 bases to trimming and J lost 0 bases, with 8 bases between them. The CDR3, as DNA: TGTGCCAGTAGTGGGCTGAATAGCAATCAGCCCCAGCATTTT. It codes for CASSGLNSNQPQHF.

This clone was picked up a small number of times. The rearrangement joins TRBV7-2 to TRBJ2-5; TRBD2 matches 11 bases. With V trimmed by 4 bases and J by 5 bases, 6 bases remained unmatched. The CDR3 sequence is 15 residues long. The germline V gene has CDR1 SGHTA and CDR2 FQGNSA. In nucleotides, the CDR3 is TGTGCCAGCAGCTCCACTAGCGGGAGAAGGGAGACCCAGTACTTC. It encodes CASSSTSGRRETQYF.

The V and J genes are TRBV7-8 and TRBJ2-1, with 12 bases lining up with TRBD2. V shed 6 bases and J 8 bases; nucleotides not matched to a gene: 11. The CDR3 runs to 16 residues. Germline-derived CDR1 and CDR2 are SGHVS and FQNEAQ. The CDR3 region has the DNA TGTGCCAGCAGACGAACCCTAGCGGGAGGGCCAGATGAGCAGTTCTTC. This codes for CASRRTLAGGPDEQFF.

This clone showed up just a few times. The gene calls are TRBV5-1 and TRBJ1-1; no clear D gene. V was trimmed by 0 bases and J by 2 bases, leaving 11 bases between them. The length of the CDR3 is 15 residues. Germline values: CDR1 SGHRS, CDR2 YFSETQ. CDR3 in DNA: TGCGCCAGCAGCTTGGCCGTTAGCGGAAACACTGAAGCTTTCTTT. Amino acids: CASSLAVSGNTEAFF.

This clone was seen more than once but under ten times. The chain uses TRBV7-2 and TRBJ1-5; 7 nucleotides match TRBD1. Trimming took 5 bases from V and 6 from J; bases not matched to a gene: 10. This CDR3 comprises 15 residues. Germline V lookup: CDR1 SGHTA, CDR2 FQGNSA. This CDR3 reads CASSPEVGGGQPQHF. In DNA form, the CDR3 reads TGTGCCAGCAGCCCAGAGGTAGGGGGCGGTCAGCCCCAGCATTTT.

The V call is TRBV2, the J call TRBJ2-5; D is possibly TRBD2 (5 bases). In germline, CDR1 is SNHLY, CDR2 FYNNEI. V lost 6 bases to trimming and J lost 4 bases, with 18 bases between them. This CDR3 comprises 15 residues. CDR3 sequence (DNA): TGTGCCAGCAGCCCCCTGCCGGGGAAACGAGAGACCCAGTACTTC. The encoded protein is CASSPLPGKRETQYF.

The chain has TRBV9 and TRBJ1-2; tentatively, D is TRBD1 (5 bases). CDR1 SGDLS and CDR2 YYNGEE come from the germline V gene. CDR3 length equals 13 residues. V was cut by 6 bases and J by 4 bases, with 13 bases left in between. The CDR3 spells CASKVQGGYGYTF. The CDR3 nucleotides read TGTGCCAGCAAGGTCCAGGGAGGCTATGGCTACACCTTC.

This clone was picked up a small number of times. Within the sample, other DNA sequences also encode this same CDR3. The V and J genes are TRBV5-1 and TRBJ2-7; D may be TRBD1 (5 bases). This CDR3 has 13 amino acids. Per germline, CDR1 SGHRS and CDR2 YFSETQ. The V end lost 1 base, the J end lost 5 bases, and 10 bases lay between the germline ends. The CDR3 spells CASSLTGSNEQYF. CDR3 bases: TGCGCCAGCAGCTTGACAGGTAGCAACGAGCAGTACTTC.

The V gene is TRBV11-3, the J gene TRBJ2-7; 10 nucleotides line up with TRBD1. CDR1 and CDR2 (germline): SGHNT, YENEEA. Unmatched junction bases numbered 4, after V lost 5 bases and J lost 3 bases. CDR3 size: 14 residues. The CDR3 loop reads CASSRRDRGYEQYF. CDR3 in DNA: TGTGCCAGCAGCCGCCGGGACAGGGGCTACGAGCAGTACTTC.

This clone was counted at least ten times. V gene TRBV29-1 combines with J gene TRBJ2-3; D remains ambiguous. The germline gives CDR1 SQVTM, CDR2 ANQGSEA. This CDR3 contains 11 residues. The CDR3 DNA is TGCACCACTGTATACACAGATACGCAGTATTTT. It is translated as CTTVYTDTQYF.

This clone has a handful of counts. The J gene is TRBJ1-2, the V gene TRBV18; D is uncertain. Germline CDR1 and CDR2: KGHSH and LQKENI. Trimming stripped 2 bases from V and 8 bases from J, with 12 bases between. This CDR3 has 13 amino acids. In nucleotides, the CDR3 is TGTGCCAGCTCACCAGGTAGCACATCGGGCTACACCTTC. Protein product: CASSPGSTSGYTF.

This clone appeared a few times. The chain has TRBV28 and TRBJ1-3; 7 nucleotides match TRBD1. The CDR3 totals 15 residues. Germline-derived CDR1 and CDR2 are MDHEN and SYDVKM. Unmatched junction bases numbered 5, after V lost 4 bases and J lost 2 bases. CDR3 nucleotide sequence: TGTGCCAGCAGTTCGACCGGGACAGCTGGAAACACCATATATTTT. Translation: CASSSTGTAGNTIYF.

This chain uses TRBV6-1 with TRBJ2-7; 7 bases line up with TRBD2. CDR3 size: 15 residues. Trimming took 4 bases from V and 1 from J; bases not matched to a gene: 7. Per germline, CDR1 MNHNS and CDR2 SASEGT. CDR3 DNA sequence: TGTGCCAGCAGTGTGGCTAGCGGACAATCCTACGAGCAGTACTTC. Amino acid sequence: CASSVASGQSYEQYF.